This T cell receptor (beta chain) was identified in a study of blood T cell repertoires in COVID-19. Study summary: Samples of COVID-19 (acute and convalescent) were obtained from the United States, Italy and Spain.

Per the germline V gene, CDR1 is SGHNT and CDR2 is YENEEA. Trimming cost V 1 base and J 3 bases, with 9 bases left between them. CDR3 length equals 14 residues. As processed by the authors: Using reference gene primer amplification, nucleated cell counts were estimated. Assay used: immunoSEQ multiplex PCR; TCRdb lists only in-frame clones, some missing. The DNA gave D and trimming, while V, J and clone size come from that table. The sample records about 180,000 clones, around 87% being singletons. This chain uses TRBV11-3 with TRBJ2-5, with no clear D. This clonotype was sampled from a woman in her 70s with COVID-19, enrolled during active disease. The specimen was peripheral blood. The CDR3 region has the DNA TGTGCCAGCAGCTTAGTCGTGGGCGAAGAGACCCAGTACTTC. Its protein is CASSLVVGEETQYF.